This T cell receptor (beta chain) came from a study of cytomegalovirus exposure and HLA in healthy donors. Primers for the PCR totalled 60 Vbeta and 13 Jbeta. The data were produced by immunoSEQ multiplex PCR, yet TCRdb's version contains in-frame clones alone and is incomplete. The table records about 140,000 clones, approximately 84% of them present only once. The germline V gene has CDR1 LGHNT and CDR2 FRNRAP. This CDR3 comprises 17 residues. J gave up 4 bases and V 2 bases, and 8 bases lay outside the gene matches. This receptor was taken from a man in his thirties or forties in good health and CMV-seropositive. The sequencing input was PBMCs. J is TRBJ2-3 and V is TRBV12-5, with 11 bases aligning to TRBD2. The CDR3 reads CASGLLVAGGPSDTQYF. CDR3 sequence (DNA): TGTGCTAGTGGTTTGCTGGTAGCGGGAGGGCCCTCAGATACGCAGTATTTT.